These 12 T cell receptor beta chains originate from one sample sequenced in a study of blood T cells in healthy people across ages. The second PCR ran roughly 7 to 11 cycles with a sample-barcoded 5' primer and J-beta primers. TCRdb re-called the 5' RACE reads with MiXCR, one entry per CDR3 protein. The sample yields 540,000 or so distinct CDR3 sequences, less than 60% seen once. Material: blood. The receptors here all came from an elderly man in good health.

CDR3 nucleotide sequence: TGCGCCAGCAGTGTGGTAGCGGGGGGCCTTTACGAGCAGTACTTC. Protein sequence: CASSVVAGGLYEQYF. The chain uses TRBV10-2 and TRBJ2-7, with 10 bases identical to TRBD2. The CDR3 sequence is 15 residues long. J was trimmed by 4 bases and V by 4 bases; bases with no gene match: 7. The V gene's germline CDR1 is WSHSY and CDR2 SAAADI.

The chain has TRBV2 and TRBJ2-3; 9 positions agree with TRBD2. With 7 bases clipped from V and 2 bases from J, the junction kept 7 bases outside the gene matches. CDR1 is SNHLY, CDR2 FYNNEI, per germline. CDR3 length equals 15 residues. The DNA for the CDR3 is TGTGCCAGCAAACGACTAGCGGCACTCACAGATACGCAGTATTTT. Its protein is CASKRLAALTDTQYF.

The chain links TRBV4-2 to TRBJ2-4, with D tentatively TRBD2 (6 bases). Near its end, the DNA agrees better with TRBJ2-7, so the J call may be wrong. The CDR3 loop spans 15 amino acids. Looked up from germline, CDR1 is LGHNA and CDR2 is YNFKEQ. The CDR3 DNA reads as TGTGCCAGCAGCCAAGATGGGGGGACGGGCTACGAGCAGTACTTC. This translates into CASSQDGGTGYEQYF.

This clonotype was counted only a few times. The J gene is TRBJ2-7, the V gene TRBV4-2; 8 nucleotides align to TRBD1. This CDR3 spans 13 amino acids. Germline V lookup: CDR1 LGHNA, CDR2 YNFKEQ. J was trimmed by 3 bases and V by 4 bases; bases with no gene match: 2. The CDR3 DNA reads TGTGCCAGCAGCCGTGGACAGGGCTACGAGCAGTACTTC. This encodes CASSRGQGYEQYF.

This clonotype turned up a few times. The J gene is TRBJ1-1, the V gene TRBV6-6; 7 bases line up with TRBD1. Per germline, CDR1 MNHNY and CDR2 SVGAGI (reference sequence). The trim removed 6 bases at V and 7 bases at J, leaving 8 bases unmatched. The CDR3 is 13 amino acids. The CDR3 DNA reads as TGTGCCAGCAGCCTTACAGGGGACCGTGAAGCTTTCTTT. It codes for CASSLTGDREAFF.

CDR3 amino acids: CASRLAGAREETQYF. CDR3 nucleotides: TGTGCCAGCAGACTAGCGGGGGCTCGGGAAGAGACCCAGTACTTC. This chain links TRBV6-6 with TRBJ2-5; 11 bases agree with TRBD2. CDR1 and CDR2 (germline): MNHNY, SVGAGI (reference sequence). The CDR3 has 15 amino acids. V dropped 6 bases and J dropped 3; count of bases not matched to a gene: 6.

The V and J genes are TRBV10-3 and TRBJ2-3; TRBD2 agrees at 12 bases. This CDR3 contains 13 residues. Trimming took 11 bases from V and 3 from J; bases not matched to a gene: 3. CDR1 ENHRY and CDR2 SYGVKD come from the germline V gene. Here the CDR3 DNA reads TGTGCCCACGGGACTAGCGGGACAGATACGCAGTATTTT. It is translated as CAHGTSGTDTQYF.

The DNA for the CDR3 is TGTGCCAGCAGCTTAGCGCCGACAGCTAGCTCCTACGAGCAGTACTTC. As protein: CASSLAPTASSYEQYF. This chain links TRBV7-4 with TRBJ2-7, with D possibly TRBD1 on 5 matching bases. The germline gives CDR1 SGHVT, CDR2 SQSDAQ. V was pared by 0 bases and J by 0 bases, with 12 bases between. The CDR3 extends over 16 amino acids.

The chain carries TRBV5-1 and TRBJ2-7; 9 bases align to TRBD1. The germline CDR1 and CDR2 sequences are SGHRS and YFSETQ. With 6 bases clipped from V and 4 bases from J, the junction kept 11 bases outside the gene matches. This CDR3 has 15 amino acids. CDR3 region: CASMSSGTGTYEQYF. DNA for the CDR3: TGCGCCAGCATGTCTTCCGGGACAGGGACTTACGAGCAGTACTTC.

The DNA of the CDR3 is TGTGCCAGCAGCTACCGCCCGGGGGACTACAATGAGCAGTTCTTC. Residues: CASSYRPGDYNEQFF. This chain joins TRBV3-1 and TRBJ2-1; maybe TRBD2 (6 bases). Trimming left V 5 bases short and J 3 bases short, with 14 bases between. The CDR3 is 15 amino acids. Germline V CDR1 and CDR2: LGHDT, YNNKEL (reference sequence).

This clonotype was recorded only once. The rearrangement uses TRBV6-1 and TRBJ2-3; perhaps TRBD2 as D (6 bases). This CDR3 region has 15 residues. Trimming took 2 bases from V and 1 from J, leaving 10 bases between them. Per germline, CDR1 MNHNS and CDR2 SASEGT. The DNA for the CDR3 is TGTGCCAGCAGTGAAAGGGCGGGGCGCACAGATACGCAGTATTTT. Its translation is CASSERAGRTDTQYF.

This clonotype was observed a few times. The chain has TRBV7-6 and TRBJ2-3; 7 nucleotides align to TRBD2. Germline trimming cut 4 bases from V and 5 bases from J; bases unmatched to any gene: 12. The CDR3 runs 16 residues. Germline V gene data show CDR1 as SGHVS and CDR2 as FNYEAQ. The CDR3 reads CASSSPVSGAGDTQYF. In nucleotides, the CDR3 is TGTGCCAGCAGCTCTCCGGTGAGCGGGGCCGGAGATACGCAGTATTTT.